Listed below are T cell receptor beta chains from one sample, sequenced in a study of blood T cell repertoires in COVID-19. Data came from immunoSEQ multiplex PCR; TCRdb stores just in-frame clones and leaves some out. This table has some 45,000 clones, around 79% appearing once. The sequenced sample consisted of peripheral blood. These receptors all come from a woman in her sixties with acute or convalescent COVID-19. Each CDR3 is given with its conserved first and last residue. Each record gives: clone size, D gene, V gene, J gene, CDR3 DNA, CDR3 protein. The D gene is left open where the match is weak. Clone size appears in some rows only: once, few, many, or a class for an expanded clone.

abundance: NA
d_gene: NA
v_gene: TRBV12-5
j_gene: TRBJ2-5
CDR3nt: TGTGCTAGTGGTTTACCCAGGGGACCGTTGGTGGACCAGTACTTC
CDR3aa: CASGLPRGPLVDQYF

abundance: NA
d_gene: NA
v_gene: TRBV12-2
j_gene: TRBJ2-1
CDR3nt: TGTGCAAGTCGCTTATTGGCAGGGGGCTACAATGAGCAGTTCTTC
CDR3aa: CASRLLAGGYNEQFF

abundance: NA
d_gene: NA
v_gene: TRBV2
j_gene: TRBJ2-3
CDR3nt: TGTGCCAGCCTGCTGGGGGGAAGGACAGATACGCAGTATTTT
CDR3aa: CASLLGGRTDTQYF

abundance: NA
d_gene: TRBD1
v_gene: TRBV7-9
j_gene: TRBJ1-2
CDR3nt: TGTGCCAGCAGCTCACAGGGGTATGGGGACTATGGCTACACCTTC
CDR3aa: CASSSQGYGDYGYTF

abundance: NA
d_gene: NA
v_gene: TRBV19
j_gene: TRBJ1-2
CDR3nt: TGTGCCAGTAGTATCCAGGAAAACTATGGCTACACCTTC
CDR3aa: CASSIQENYGYTF

abundance: NA
d_gene: NA
v_gene: TRBV5-5
j_gene: TRBJ1-4
CDR3nt: TGTGCCAGCAGCTTGGCCAGGCTTGAAAAACTGTTTTTT
CDR3aa: CASSLARLEKLFF

abundance: NA
d_gene: NA
v_gene: TRBV12-3/TRBV12-4
j_gene: TRBJ2-7
CDR3nt: TGTGCCAGCACCGGGATTGGCGACTACGAGCAGTACTTC
CDR3aa: CASTGIGDYEQYF

abundance: NA
d_gene: TRBD2
v_gene: TRBV3-1/TRBV3-2
j_gene: TRBJ2-1
CDR3nt: TGTGCCAGCAGCCAATCAACGCGGGGGGGCCTCTCCTACAATGAGCAGTTCTTC
CDR3aa: CASSQSTRGGLSYNEQFF

abundance: NA
d_gene: TRBD2
v_gene: TRBV5-1
j_gene: TRBJ2-1
CDR3nt: TGCGCCAGCAGCATCCTTGGCGGGGGGAACAATGAGCAGTTCTTC
CDR3aa: CASSILGGGNNEQFF

abundance: NA
d_gene: TRBD1
v_gene: TRBV5-4
j_gene: TRBJ1-1
CDR3nt: TGTGCCAGCAGCTTAGACAGGGGGCGGGCTTTCTTT
CDR3aa: CASSLDRGRAFF

abundance: NA
d_gene: TRBD2
v_gene: TRBV11-2
j_gene: TRBJ2-1
CDR3nt: TGTGCCAGCAGCTCTAGCGGGGGGGCCTTCAATGAGCAGTTCTTC
CDR3aa: CASSSSGGAFNEQFF

abundance: NA
d_gene: NA
v_gene: TRBV15
j_gene: TRBJ2-5
CDR3nt: TGTGCCACCAGCAGTCTCGGGACTGACAAAGAGACCCAGTACTTC
CDR3aa: CATSSLGTDKETQYF

abundance: NA
d_gene: NA
v_gene: TRBV7-3
j_gene: TRBJ2-3
CDR3nt: TGTGCCAGCAGCTCGGGTGGGGGCGGCACAGATACGCAGTATTTT
CDR3aa: CASSSGGGGTDTQYF

abundance: NA
d_gene: NA
v_gene: TRBV6-5
j_gene: TRBJ1-5
CDR3nt: TGTGCCAGCAGGCTTGGACAGAATAGCAATCAGCCCCAGCATTTT
CDR3aa: CASRLGQNSNQPQHF

abundance: NA
d_gene: NA
v_gene: TRBV9
j_gene: TRBJ2-5
CDR3nt: TGTGCCAGCAGCAGAAGTGCGGATGCTCAAGAGACCCAGTACTTC
CDR3aa: CASSRSADAQETQYF

abundance: NA
d_gene: TRBD1
v_gene: TRBV3-1/TRBV3-2
j_gene: TRBJ2-7
CDR3nt: TGTGCCAGCAGCCAAGAATTTGCGGCAGGGGGCGACGAGCAGTACTTC
CDR3aa: CASSQEFAAGGDEQYF

abundance: NA
d_gene: TRBD1
v_gene: TRBV5-4
j_gene: TRBJ1-2
CDR3nt: TGTGCCAGCAGCTTGTTAGGGGGCCCCTATGGCTACACCTTC
CDR3aa: CASSLLGGPYGYTF

abundance: NA
d_gene: TRBD1
v_gene: TRBV19
j_gene: TRBJ1-1
CDR3nt: TGTGCCAGTAGTGGGACAGGACCGAACACTGAAGCTTTCTTT
CDR3aa: CASSGTGPNTEAFF

abundance: NA
d_gene: NA
v_gene: TRBV24-1
j_gene: TRBJ2-3
CDR3nt: TGTGCCACCAGTGATTTCAGCGCCACTAGCACAGATACGCAGTATTTT
CDR3aa: CATSDFSATSTDTQYF

abundance: NA
d_gene: TRBD1
v_gene: TRBV5-4
j_gene: TRBJ1-2
CDR3nt: TGTGCCAGCAGCTTGTCGGTAGGGGGCGGTTATGGCTACACCTTC
CDR3aa: CASSLSVGGGYGYTF

abundance: NA
d_gene: TRBD2
v_gene: TRBV7-8
j_gene: TRBJ2-7
CDR3nt: TGTGCCAGCAGCAGTTGGCCACTGGGGGGGGACGAGCAGTACTTC
CDR3aa: CASSSWPLGGDEQYF

abundance: NA
d_gene: TRBD2
v_gene: TRBV18
j_gene: TRBJ2-2
CDR3nt: TGTGCCAGCTCAATGGCAGCGGGGGTGACCGGGGAGCTGTTTTTT
CDR3aa: CASSMAAGVTGELFF

abundance: NA
d_gene: TRBD1
v_gene: TRBV7-2
j_gene: TRBJ1-2
CDR3nt: TGTGCCAGCAGCCCCACCACACCGGGACAGGGTGGCTACACCTTC
CDR3aa: CASSPTTPGQGGYTF

abundance: NA
d_gene: NA
v_gene: TRBV18
j_gene: TRBJ2-1
CDR3nt: TGTGCCACCGGGGGACGTAGGGGTAACAATGAGCAGTTCTTC
CDR3aa: CATGGRRGNNEQFF

abundance: NA
d_gene: NA
v_gene: TRBV7-2
j_gene: TRBJ2-1
CDR3nt: TGTGCCAGCAACCCGATGGGGGGGGGCCATGAGCAGTTCTTC
CDR3aa: CASNPMGGGHEQFF

abundance: NA
d_gene: TRBD1
v_gene: TRBV7-8
j_gene: TRBJ1-1
CDR3nt: TGTGCCAGCAGCTTAGCTGGGACAGGGAACACTGAAGCTTTCTTT
CDR3aa: CASSLAGTGNTEAFF

abundance: once
d_gene: NA
v_gene: TRBV5-1
j_gene: TRBJ2-3
CDR3nt: TGCGCCAGCAGCCAAGGACAGACAGATACGCAGTATTTT
CDR3aa: CASSQGQTDTQYF

abundance: NA
d_gene: NA
v_gene: TRBV29-1
j_gene: TRBJ2-2
CDR3nt: TGCAGCGTGCATCTGGCGACGGGGGACACCGGGGAGCTGTTTTTT
CDR3aa: CSVHLATGDTGELFF

abundance: NA
d_gene: NA
v_gene: TRBV6-5
j_gene: TRBJ2-7
CDR3nt: TGTGCTTCCGGGACACAGAACTACGAGCAGTACTTC
CDR3aa: CASGTQNYEQYF

abundance: NA
d_gene: TRBD2
v_gene: TRBV3-1/TRBV3-2
j_gene: TRBJ2-1
CDR3nt: TGTGCCAGCAGCCTCCGGGCTAGCGGGCGGGATGAGCAGTTCTTC
CDR3aa: CASSLRASGRDEQFF

abundance: NA
d_gene: NA
v_gene: TRBV18
j_gene: TRBJ1-2
CDR3nt: TGTGCCAGCTCACCACCGGACAGCCTCTATGGCTACACCTTC
CDR3aa: CASSPPDSLYGYTF

abundance: NA
d_gene: NA
v_gene: TRBV19
j_gene: TRBJ2-1
CDR3nt: TGTGCCAGTAGTGGGGGGGCGGCTGAGCAGTTCTTC
CDR3aa: CASSGGAAEQFF

abundance: NA
d_gene: TRBD1
v_gene: TRBV14
j_gene: TRBJ2-4
CDR3nt: TGTGCCAGCAGCCACGGACAGGTCGACCCAGCCAAAAACATTCAGTACTTC
CDR3aa: CASSHGQVDPAKNIQYF

abundance: NA
d_gene: NA
v_gene: TRBV2
j_gene: TRBJ1-2
CDR3nt: TGTGCCAGCGGATGGGGGACATATGCTAACTATGGCTACACCTTC
CDR3aa: CASGWGTYANYGYTF

abundance: NA
d_gene: TRBD1
v_gene: TRBV15
j_gene: TRBJ1-2
CDR3nt: TGTGCCACCAGTCTTACAGGGGATTCAAACTATGGCTACACCTTC
CDR3aa: CATSLTGDSNYGYTF

abundance: NA
d_gene: TRBD1
v_gene: TRBV7-9
j_gene: TRBJ1-1
CDR3nt: TGTGCCAGCAGCCTCAGGACAGGCGCTGAAGCTTTCTTT
CDR3aa: CASSLRTGAEAFF

abundance: few
d_gene: NA
v_gene: TRBV11-2
j_gene: TRBJ2-4
CDR3nt: TGTGCCAGCAGCCTTATCCCCAGGGTACTATACTTC
CDR3aa: CASSLIPRVLYF

abundance: few
d_gene: NA
v_gene: TRBV18
j_gene: TRBJ1-4
CDR3nt: TGTGCCAGCTCACCGAGCGGAGCCATGGCTAATGAAAAACTGTTTTTT
CDR3aa: CASSPSGAMANEKLFF

abundance: NA
d_gene: NA
v_gene: TRBV19
j_gene: TRBJ2-1
CDR3nt: TGTGCCAGTAGTCCCCGGGACTTGTCCTACAATGAGCAGTTCTTC
CDR3aa: CASSPRDLSYNEQFF

abundance: NA
d_gene: NA
v_gene: TRBV7-9
j_gene: TRBJ2-7
CDR3nt: TGTGCCAGCAGCAAGGACAGCTCCTACGAGCAGTACTTC
CDR3aa: CASSKDSSYEQYF

abundance: NA
d_gene: TRBD2
v_gene: TRBV25-1
j_gene: TRBJ2-1
CDR3nt: TGTGCCAGCAGGGAGGGACTAGCAGGCAATGAGCAGTTCTTC
CDR3aa: CASREGLAGNEQFF

abundance: NA
d_gene: NA
v_gene: TRBV27
j_gene: TRBJ1-2
CDR3nt: TGTGCCAGCAGGGAGGCTAGGGAAGGAGGCGGCTACACCTTC
CDR3aa: CASREAREGGGYTF

abundance: NA
d_gene: TRBD1
v_gene: TRBV18
j_gene: TRBJ1-1
CDR3nt: TGTGCCAGCTCACCAAAACAGGGGGGGTCTGAAGCTTTCTTT
CDR3aa: CASSPKQGGSEAFF

abundance: NA
d_gene: TRBD2
v_gene: TRBV18
j_gene: TRBJ2-3
CDR3nt: TGTGCCAGCTCACACAGGACTAGCGGGGGGGAAGATACGCAGTATTTT
CDR3aa: CASSHRTSGGEDTQYF

abundance: NA
d_gene: TRBD2
v_gene: TRBV9
j_gene: TRBJ2-3
CDR3nt: TGTGCCAGCAGCGCCCAAATTGGGGGGCTAGCGGGTGCAGATACGCAGTATTTT
CDR3aa: CASSAQIGGLAGADTQYF

abundance: NA
d_gene: NA
v_gene: TRBV7-8
j_gene: TRBJ1-1
CDR3nt: TGTGCCAGCAGCTTAGTAAGACACAAGAACACTGAAGCTTTCTTT
CDR3aa: CASSLVRHKNTEAFF

abundance: NA
d_gene: NA
v_gene: TRBV19
j_gene: TRBJ1-2
CDR3nt: TGTGCCAGTAGTATAGGAGGGGGAGCTAACTATGGCTACACCTTC
CDR3aa: CASSIGGGANYGYTF

abundance: NA
d_gene: NA
v_gene: TRBV7-2
j_gene: TRBJ2-7
CDR3nt: TGTGCCAGCAGCTTAGTTGCTTCGAGCTCCTACGAGCAGTACTTC
CDR3aa: CASSLVASSSYEQYF

abundance: NA
d_gene: NA
v_gene: TRBV7-9
j_gene: TRBJ1-2
CDR3nt: TGTGCCAGCACACCGGGGGGCGGTGGCTACACCTTC
CDR3aa: CASTPGGGGYTF

abundance: once
d_gene: NA
v_gene: TRBV27
j_gene: TRBJ2-2
CDR3nt: TGTGCCAGCAGACTCGGTCCGAACACCGGGGAGCTGTTTTTT
CDR3aa: CASRLGPNTGELFF

abundance: NA
d_gene: TRBD1
v_gene: TRBV7-2
j_gene: TRBJ1-6
CDR3nt: TGTGCCAGCAGCGGACAGGGTCATTCACCCCTCCACTTT
CDR3aa: CASSGQGHSPLHF

abundance: few
d_gene: TRBD2
v_gene: TRBV3-1/TRBV3-2
j_gene: TRBJ2-5
CDR3nt: TGTGCCAGCAGCCTCCCTCGGGCTAGCGGGGGGTTGTACCAAGAGACCCAGTACTTC
CDR3aa: CASSLPRASGGLYQETQYF

abundance: NA
d_gene: NA
v_gene: TRBV7-2
j_gene: TRBJ1-1
CDR3nt: TGTGCCAGCACCCGGAGTAAAAGGAACACTGAAGCTTTCTTT
CDR3aa: CASTRSKRNTEAFF

abundance: NA
d_gene: NA
v_gene: TRBV11-1
j_gene: TRBJ2-3
CDR3nt: TGTGCCAGCAGCTCGAAGGGGGTTTCATCTAGGGATACGCAGTATTTT
CDR3aa: CASSSKGVSSRDTQYF

abundance: NA
d_gene: NA
v_gene: TRBV30
j_gene: TRBJ2-2
CDR3nt: TGTGCCTGGAGTCCCACGCGAGCCGGGGAGCTGTTTTTT
CDR3aa: CAWSPTRAGELFF

abundance: few
d_gene: NA
v_gene: TRBV19
j_gene: TRBJ1-2
CDR3nt: TGTGCCAGTAGTATTGGAGGGGAAGGCTACACCTTC
CDR3aa: CASSIGGEGYTF

abundance: NA
d_gene: NA
v_gene: TRBV19
j_gene: TRBJ2-1
CDR3nt: TGTGCCAGTAGCACTTTTCGAGTTTACGAGCAGTTCTTC
CDR3aa: CASSTFRVYEQFF

abundance: NA
d_gene: NA
v_gene: TRBV6-1
j_gene: TRBJ2-3
CDR3nt: TGTGCCAGCAGTGATACAGGGACAGATACGCAGTATTTT
CDR3aa: CASSDTGTDTQYF

abundance: NA
d_gene: NA
v_gene: TRBV19
j_gene: TRBJ1-5
CDR3nt: TGTGCCAGTAGTACCAGGGGAACTGGTCTCAATCAGCCCCAGCATTTT
CDR3aa: CASSTRGTGLNQPQHF